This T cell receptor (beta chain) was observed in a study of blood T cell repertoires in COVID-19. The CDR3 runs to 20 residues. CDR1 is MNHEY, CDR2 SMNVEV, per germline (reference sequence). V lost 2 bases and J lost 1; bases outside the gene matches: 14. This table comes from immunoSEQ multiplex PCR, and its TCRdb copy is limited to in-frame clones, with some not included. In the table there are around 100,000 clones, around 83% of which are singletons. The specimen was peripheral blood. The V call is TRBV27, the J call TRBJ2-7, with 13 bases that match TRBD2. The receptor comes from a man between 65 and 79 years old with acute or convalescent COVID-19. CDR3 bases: TGTGCCAGCAGTTTAAGGTTCGTGACTAGCGGGAGGCAAATTTCCTACGAGCAGTACTTC. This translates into CASSLRFVTSGRQISYEQYF.